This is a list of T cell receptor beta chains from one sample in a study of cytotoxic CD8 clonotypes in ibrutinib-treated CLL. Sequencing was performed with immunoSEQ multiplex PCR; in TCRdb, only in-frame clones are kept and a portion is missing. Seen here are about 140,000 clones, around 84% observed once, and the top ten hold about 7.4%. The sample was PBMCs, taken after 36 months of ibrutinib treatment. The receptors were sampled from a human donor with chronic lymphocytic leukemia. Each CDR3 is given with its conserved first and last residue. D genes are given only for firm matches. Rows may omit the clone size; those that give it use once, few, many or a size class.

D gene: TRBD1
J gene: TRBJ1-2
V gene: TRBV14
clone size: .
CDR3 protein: CASSHFRGGNYGYTF
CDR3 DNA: TGTGCCAGCAGCCACTTCAGGGGGGGGAACTATGGCTACACCTTC

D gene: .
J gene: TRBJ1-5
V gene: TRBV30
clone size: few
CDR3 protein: CAWSVPFRSNQPQHF
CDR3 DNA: TGTGCCTGGAGTGTGCCCTTTAGAAGCAATCAGCCCCAGCATTTT

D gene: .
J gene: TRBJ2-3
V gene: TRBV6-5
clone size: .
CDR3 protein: CASSEQGRDQDTQYF
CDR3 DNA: TGTGCCAGCAGCGAACAGGGGAGGGACCAAGATACGCAGTATTTT

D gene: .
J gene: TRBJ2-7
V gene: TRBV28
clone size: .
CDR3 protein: CASSSPYEQYF
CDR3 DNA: TGTGCCAGCAGCAGTCCCTACGAGCAGTACTTC

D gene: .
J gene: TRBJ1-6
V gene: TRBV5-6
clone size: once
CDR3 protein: CASSLGGSLSPLHF
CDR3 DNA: TGTGCCAGCAGCTTGGGGGGCAGCCTATCACCCCTCCACTTT

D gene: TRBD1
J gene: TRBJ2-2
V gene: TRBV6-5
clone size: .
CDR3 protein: CASSHRDSFTGELFF
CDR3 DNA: TGTGCCAGCAGTCACCGGGACAGTTTCACCGGGGAGCTGTTTTTT

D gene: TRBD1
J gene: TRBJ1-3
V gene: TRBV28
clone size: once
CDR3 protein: CATLTTGLNSGNTIYF
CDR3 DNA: TGTGCCACCCTCACGACAGGGCTTAACTCTGGAAACACCATATATTTT

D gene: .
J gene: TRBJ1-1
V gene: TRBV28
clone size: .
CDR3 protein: CASSPGGGQQGSTEAFF
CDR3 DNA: TGTGCCAGCAGCCCGGGCGGGGGGCAGCAGGGTAGCACTGAAGCTTTCTTT

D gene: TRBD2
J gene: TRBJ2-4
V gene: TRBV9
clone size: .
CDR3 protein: CASSGGLAVSLGAKNIQYF
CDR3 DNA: TGTGCCAGCAGCGGCGGACTAGCGGTGTCCCTGGGCGCCAAAAACATTCAGTACTTC

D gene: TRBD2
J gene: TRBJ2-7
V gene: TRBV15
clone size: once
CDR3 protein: CATSRGGLAGMNHEQYF
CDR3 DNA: TGTGCCACCAGCAGAGGGGGACTAGCGGGCATGAATCACGAGCAGTACTTC

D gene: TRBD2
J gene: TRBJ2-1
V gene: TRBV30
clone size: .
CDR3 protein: CAWNRLADEQFF
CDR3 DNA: TGTGCCTGGAATAGACTAGCGGACGAGCAGTTCTTC

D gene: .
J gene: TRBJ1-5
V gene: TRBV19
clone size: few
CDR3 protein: CASSTGRQNQPQHF
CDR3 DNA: TGTGCCAGTAGTACGGGACGGCAAAATCAGCCCCAGCATTTT

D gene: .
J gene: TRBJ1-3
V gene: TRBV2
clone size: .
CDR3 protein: CASSLPARGAGDTIYF
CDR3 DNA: TGTGCCAGCAGTCTCCCCGCACGGGGGGCTGGGGACACCATATATTTT

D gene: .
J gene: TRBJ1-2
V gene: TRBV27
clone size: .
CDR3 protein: CASSFLAQSYGYTF
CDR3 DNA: TGTGCCAGCAGTTTTTTGGCACAGAGCTATGGCTACACCTTC

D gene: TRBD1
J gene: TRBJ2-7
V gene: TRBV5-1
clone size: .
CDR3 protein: CASHVGGGSHEQYF
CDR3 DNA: TGCGCCAGCCACGTAGGGGGCGGATCCCACGAGCAGTACTTC

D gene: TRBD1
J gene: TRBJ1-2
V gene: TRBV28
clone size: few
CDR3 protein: CASSFSLGQGDVGYTF
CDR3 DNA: TGTGCCAGCAGTTTCAGCCTCGGACAGGGGGACGTTGGCTACACCTTC

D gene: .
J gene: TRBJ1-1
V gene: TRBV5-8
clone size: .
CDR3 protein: CASSLEHQNTEAFF
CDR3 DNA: TGTGCCAGCAGCTTGGAACACCAGAACACTGAAGCTTTCTTT

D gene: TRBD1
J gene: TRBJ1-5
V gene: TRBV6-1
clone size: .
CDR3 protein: CASSENRGGWDQPQHF
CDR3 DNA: TGTGCCAGCAGTGAAAATAGAGGGGGCTGGGATCAGCCCCAGCATTTT

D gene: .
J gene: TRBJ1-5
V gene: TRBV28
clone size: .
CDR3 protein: CASSSPENQPQHF
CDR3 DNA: TGTGCCAGCAGTTCCCCGGAGAATCAGCCCCAGCATTTT

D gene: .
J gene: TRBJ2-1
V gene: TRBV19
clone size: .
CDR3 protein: CASSNPETYSYNEQFF
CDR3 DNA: TGTGCCAGTAGTAACCCCGAGACATACTCCTACAATGAGCAGTTCTTC

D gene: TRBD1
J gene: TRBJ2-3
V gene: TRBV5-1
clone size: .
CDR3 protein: CASSIDRGRTDTQYF
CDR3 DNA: TGCGCCAGCAGCATCGACAGGGGGCGCACAGATACGCAGTATTTT

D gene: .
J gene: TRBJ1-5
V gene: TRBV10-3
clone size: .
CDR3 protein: CAISTPGGSNQPQHF
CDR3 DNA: TGTGCCATCAGCACCCCAGGTGGGAGCAATCAGCCCCAGCATTTT

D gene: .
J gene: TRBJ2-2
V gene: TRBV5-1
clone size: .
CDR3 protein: CASAGIANTGELFF
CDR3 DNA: TGCGCCAGCGCAGGGATCGCGAACACCGGGGAGCTGTTTTTT

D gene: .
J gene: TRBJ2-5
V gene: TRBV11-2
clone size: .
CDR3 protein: CASSPRVAVGQETQYF
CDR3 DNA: TGTGCCAGCAGCCCCCGAGTAGCGGTGGGCCAAGAGACCCAGTACTTC

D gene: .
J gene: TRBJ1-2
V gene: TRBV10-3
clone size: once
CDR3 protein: CAISDDRIYGYTF
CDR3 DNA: TGTGCCATCAGTGACGACCGAATATATGGCTACACCTTC

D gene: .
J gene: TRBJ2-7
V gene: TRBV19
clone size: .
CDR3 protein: CASSNRVAAYEQYF
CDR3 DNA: TGTGCCAGTAGTAACAGGGTGGCGGCCTACGAGCAGTACTTC

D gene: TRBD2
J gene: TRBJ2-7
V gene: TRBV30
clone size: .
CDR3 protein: CAWSVSERGGLEQYF
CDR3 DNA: TGTGCCTGGAGTGTAAGCGAGCGGGGGGGCTTAGAGCAGTACTTC

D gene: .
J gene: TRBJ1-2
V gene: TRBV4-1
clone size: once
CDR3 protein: CASSQGTTNYGYTF
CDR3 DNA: TGCGCCAGCAGCCAAGGTACGACTAACTATGGCTACACCTTC

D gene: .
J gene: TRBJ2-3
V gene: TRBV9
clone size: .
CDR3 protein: CASTHDGGPSTDTQYF
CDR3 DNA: TGTGCCAGCACCCACGACGGGGGCCCTAGCACAGATACGCAGTATTTT

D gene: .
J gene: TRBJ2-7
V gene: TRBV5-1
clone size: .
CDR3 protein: CASSLKGPHYEQYF
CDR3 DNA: TGCGCCAGCAGCTTGAAGGGTCCCCACTACGAGCAGTACTTC

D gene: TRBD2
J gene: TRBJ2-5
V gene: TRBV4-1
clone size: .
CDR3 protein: CASSQAASGGVETQYF
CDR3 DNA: TGCGCCAGCAGCCAAGCGGCTAGCGGGGGCGTAGAGACCCAGTACTTC

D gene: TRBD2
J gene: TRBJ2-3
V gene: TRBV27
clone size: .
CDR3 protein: CASSILAGGQDTQYF
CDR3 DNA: TGTGCCAGCAGCATACTAGCGGGGGGGCAAGATACGCAGTATTTT

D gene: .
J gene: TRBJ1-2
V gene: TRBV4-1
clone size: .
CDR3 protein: CASGRTGSDYGYTF
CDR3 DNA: TGCGCCAGCGGAAGAACAGGTTCCGACTATGGCTACACCTTC

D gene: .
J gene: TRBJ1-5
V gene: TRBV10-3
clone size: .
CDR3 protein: CAISGGGNQPQHF
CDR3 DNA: TGTGCCATCAGTGGAGGCGGGAATCAGCCCCAGCATTTT

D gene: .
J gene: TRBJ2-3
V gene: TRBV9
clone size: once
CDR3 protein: CASSVVADTQYF
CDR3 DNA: TGTGCCAGCAGCGTAGTAGCAGATACGCAGTATTTT

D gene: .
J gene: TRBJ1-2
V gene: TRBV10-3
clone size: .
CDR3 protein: CAILGSDGYTF
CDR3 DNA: TGTGCCATTCTCGGATCGGATGGCTACACCTTC

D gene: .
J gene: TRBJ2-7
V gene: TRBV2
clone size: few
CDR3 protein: CASSGQNYEQYF
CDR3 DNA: TGTGCCAGCAGTGGACAGAACTACGAGCAGTACTTC

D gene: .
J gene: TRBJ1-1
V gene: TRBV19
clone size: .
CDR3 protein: CASSILVGRGAFF
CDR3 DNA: TGTGCCAGTAGTATTCTGGTAGGTCGGGGGGCTTTCTTT

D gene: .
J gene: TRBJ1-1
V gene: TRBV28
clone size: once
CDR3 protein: CASSLGGFRATEAFF
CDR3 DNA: TGTGCCAGCAGTTTAGGCGGATTCCGGGCCACTGAAGCTTTCTTT

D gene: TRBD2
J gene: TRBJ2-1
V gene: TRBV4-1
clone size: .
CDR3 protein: CASSQEGAGHNEQFF
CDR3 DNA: TGCGCCAGCAGCCAAGAAGGAGCGGGACACAATGAGCAGTTCTTC

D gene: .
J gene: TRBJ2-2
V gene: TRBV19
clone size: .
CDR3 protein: CASSIAGTGELFF
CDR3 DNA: TGTGCCAGTAGTATAGCGGGGACCGGGGAGCTGTTTTTT

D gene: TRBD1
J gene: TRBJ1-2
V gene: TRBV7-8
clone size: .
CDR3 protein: CASSRQGAPNYGYTF
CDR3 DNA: TGTGCCAGCAGCCGGCAGGGGGCGCCTAACTATGGCTACACCTTC

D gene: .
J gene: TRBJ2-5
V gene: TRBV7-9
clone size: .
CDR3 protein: CASSLGTGGETQYF
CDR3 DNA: TGTGCCAGCAGCTTAGGAACGGGCGGAGAGACCCAGTACTTC

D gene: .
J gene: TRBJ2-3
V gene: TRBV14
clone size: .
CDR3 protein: CASRPLGTLTDTQYF
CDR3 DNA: TGTGCCAGCAGACCCCTCGGGACGCTAACAGATACGCAGTATTTT

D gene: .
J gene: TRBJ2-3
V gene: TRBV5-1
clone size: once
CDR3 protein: CASSPFSVTDTQYF
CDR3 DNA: TGCGCCAGCAGCCCCTTTTCGGTTACAGATACGCAGTATTTT